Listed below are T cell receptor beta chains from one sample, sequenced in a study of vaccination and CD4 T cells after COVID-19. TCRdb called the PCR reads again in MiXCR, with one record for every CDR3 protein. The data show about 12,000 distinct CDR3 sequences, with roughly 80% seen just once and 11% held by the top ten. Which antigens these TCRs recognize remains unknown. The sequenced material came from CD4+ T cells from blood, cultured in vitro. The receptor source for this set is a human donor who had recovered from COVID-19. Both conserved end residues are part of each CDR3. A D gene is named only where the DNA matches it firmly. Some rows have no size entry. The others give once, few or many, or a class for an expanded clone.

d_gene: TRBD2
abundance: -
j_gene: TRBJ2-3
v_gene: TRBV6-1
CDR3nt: TGTGCCAGCAGTGTGGCGGGAGGGGGCACAGATACGCAGTATTTT
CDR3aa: CASSVAGGGTDTQYF

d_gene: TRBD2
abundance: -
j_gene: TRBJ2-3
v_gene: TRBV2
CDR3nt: TGTGCCAGCACCCGACATGGACTAGCGGAAAGCACAGATACGCAGTATTTT
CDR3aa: CASTRHGLAESTDTQYF

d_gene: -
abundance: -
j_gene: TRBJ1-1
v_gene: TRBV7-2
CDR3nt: TGTGCCAGCAGCTTATCAGCGAACAGGGCCCTTCCCACTGAAGCTTTCTTT
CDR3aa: CASSLSANRALPTEAFF

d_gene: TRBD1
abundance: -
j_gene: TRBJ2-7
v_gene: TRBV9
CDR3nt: TGTGCCAGCAGCGCGACAGGGGGCTCCTACGAGCAGTACTTC
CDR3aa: CASSATGGSYEQYF

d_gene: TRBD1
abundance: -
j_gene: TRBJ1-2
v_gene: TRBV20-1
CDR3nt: TGCAGTGCCCCACCCCCGGCCAGGGGGGCGAACTATGGCTACACCTTC
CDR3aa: CSAPPPARGANYGYTF

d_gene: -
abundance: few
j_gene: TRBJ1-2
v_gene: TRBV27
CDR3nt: TGTGCCAGCAGTTTATCGATCGGGGTATTTAGCTATGGCTACACCTTC
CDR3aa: CASSLSIGVFSYGYTF

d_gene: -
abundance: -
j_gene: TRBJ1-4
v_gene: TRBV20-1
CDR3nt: TGCAGTGCCCGCGGCGGGCCAACTAATGAAAAACTGTTTTTT
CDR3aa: CSARGGPTNEKLFF

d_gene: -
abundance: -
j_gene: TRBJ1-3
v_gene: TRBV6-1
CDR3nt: TGTGCCAGCAGTGAACAGGCTTACACCATATATTTT
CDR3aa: CASSEQAYTIYF

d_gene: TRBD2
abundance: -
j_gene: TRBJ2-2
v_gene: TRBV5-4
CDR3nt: TGTGCCAGCAGCTACGGACTAGCGGGGGGGGAGCTGTTTTTT
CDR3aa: CASSYGLAGGELFF

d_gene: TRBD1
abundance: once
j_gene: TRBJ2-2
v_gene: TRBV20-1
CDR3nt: TGCAGTGCTCTCCGGACAGGGGGCGGTACCGGGGAGCTGTTTTTT
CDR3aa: CSALRTGGGTGELFF

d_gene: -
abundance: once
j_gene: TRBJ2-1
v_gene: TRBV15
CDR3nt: TGTGCCACCAGCAGAGATCCCAATGAGCAGTTCTTC
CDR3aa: CATSRDPNEQFF

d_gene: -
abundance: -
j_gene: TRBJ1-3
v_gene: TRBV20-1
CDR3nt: TGCAGTGCTAGCAGGGCCGGATCTGGAAACACCATATATTTT
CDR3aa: CSASRAGSGNTIYF

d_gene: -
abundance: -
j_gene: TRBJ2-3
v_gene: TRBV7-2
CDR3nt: TGTGCCAGCAGCCGTGGCGGCGGGCCAAGCACAGATACGCAGTATTTT
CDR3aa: CASSRGGGPSTDTQYF

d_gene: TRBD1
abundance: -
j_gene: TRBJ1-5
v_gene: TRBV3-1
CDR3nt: TGTGCCAGCAGCCAAGGTCCGGGACAGGGGAAGATAAGCAATCAGCCCCAGCATTTT
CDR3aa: CASSQGPGQGKISNQPQHF

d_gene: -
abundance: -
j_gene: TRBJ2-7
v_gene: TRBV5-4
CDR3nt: TGTGCCAGCAGCTTCTCTGGGGGGCGTACCTACGAGCAGTACTTC
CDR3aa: CASSFSGGRTYEQYF

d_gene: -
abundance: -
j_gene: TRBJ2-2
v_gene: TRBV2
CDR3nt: TGTGCCAGCAGTGTGTCTGGGGCGAACACCGGGGAGCTGTTTTTT
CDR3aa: CASSVSGANTGELFF

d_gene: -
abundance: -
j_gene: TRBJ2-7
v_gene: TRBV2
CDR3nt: TGTGCCAGCAGTCGGGACGGCTCCTACGAGCAGTACTTC
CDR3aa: CASSRDGSYEQYF

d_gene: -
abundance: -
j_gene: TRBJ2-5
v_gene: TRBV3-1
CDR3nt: TGTGCCAGCAGCCAACGTCAAGAGACCCAGTACTTC
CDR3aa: CASSQRQETQYF

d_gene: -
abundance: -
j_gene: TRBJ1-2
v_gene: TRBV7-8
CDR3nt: TGTGCCAGCAGCTTAGTCGGCTATGGCTACACCTTC
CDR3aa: CASSLVGYGYTF

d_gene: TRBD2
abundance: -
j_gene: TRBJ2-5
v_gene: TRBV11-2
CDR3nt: TGTGCCAGCAGCTCTTCCCTTAGCGGGGGGGAAGAGACCCAGTACTTC
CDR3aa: CASSSSLSGGEETQYF

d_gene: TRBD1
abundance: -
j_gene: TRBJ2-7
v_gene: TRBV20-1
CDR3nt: TGCAGTGCTATTACGGGACAGGGAATCGGCGAGCAGTACTTC
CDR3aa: CSAITGQGIGEQYF

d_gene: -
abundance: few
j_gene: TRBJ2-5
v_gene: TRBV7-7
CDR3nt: TGTGCCAGCAGCCCCCTCCAAGAGACCCAGTACTTC
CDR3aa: CASSPLQETQYF

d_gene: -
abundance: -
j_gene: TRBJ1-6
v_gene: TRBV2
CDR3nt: TGTGCCAGCAGCGATGTGGAGGGGGGGGGTTGGACACCCCTCCACTTT
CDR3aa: CASSDVEGGGWTPLHF

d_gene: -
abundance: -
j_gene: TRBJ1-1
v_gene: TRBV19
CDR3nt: TGTGCCAGTACCCTCGGGTCCGTAGGTGTCGGGAACACTGAAGCTTTCTTT
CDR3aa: CASTLGSVGVGNTEAFF

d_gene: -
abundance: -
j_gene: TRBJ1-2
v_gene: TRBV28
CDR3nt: TGTGCCAGCAGTCCAAACTATGGCTACACCTTC
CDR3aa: CASSPNYGYTF

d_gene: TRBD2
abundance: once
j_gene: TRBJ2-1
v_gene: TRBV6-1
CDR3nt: TGTGCCACTGTAGCGGGAGTGAGGACTTACAATGAGCAGTTCTTC
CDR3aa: CATVAGVRTYNEQFF

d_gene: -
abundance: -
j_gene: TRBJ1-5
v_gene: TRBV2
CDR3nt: TGTGCCAGCAGTGAAGCGCTTAGGGCAGGCTTTCGAAATCAGCCCCAGCATTTT
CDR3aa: CASSEALRAGFRNQPQHF

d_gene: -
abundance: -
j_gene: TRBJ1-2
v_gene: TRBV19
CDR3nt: TGTGCCAGCAATCCGAGCGGGGGAAGCTATGGCTACACCTTC
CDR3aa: CASNPSGGSYGYTF

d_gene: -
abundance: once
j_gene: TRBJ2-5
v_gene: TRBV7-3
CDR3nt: TGTGCCAGCAGCTTATTAGGGGGCGGGGGAGAGACCCAGTACTTC
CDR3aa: CASSLLGGGGETQYF

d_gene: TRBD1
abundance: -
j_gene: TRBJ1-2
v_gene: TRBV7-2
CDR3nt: TGTGCCAGCACCCCGGACAGGGATTATGGCTACACCTTC
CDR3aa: CASTPDRDYGYTF

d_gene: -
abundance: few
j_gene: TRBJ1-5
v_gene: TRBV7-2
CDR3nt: TGTGCCAGCAGCCCCGATTACAATCAGCCCCAGCATTTT
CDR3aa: CASSPDYNQPQHF

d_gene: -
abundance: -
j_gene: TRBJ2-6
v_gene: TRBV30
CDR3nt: TGTGCCCAAGCCGCCGGGGCCAACGTCCTGACTTTC
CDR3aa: CAQAAGANVLTF

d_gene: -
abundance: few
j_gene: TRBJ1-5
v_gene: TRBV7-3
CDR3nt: TGTGCCAGCAGCTCCCTAGGAGGAGATAGCAATCAGCCCCAGCATTTT
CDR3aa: CASSSLGGDSNQPQHF

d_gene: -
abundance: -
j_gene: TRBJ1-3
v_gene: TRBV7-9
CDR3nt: TGTGCCAGCAGCAAGGACGGCTCTGGAAACACCATATATTTT
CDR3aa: CASSKDGSGNTIYF

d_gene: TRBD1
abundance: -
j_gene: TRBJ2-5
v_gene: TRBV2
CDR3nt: TGTGCCAGCAGTGGACAGGGGGCCGGGGCGACCCAGTACTTC
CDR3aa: CASSGQGAGATQYF

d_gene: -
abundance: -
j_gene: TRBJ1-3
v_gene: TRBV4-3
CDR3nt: TGCGCCAGCAGCCTAGAATGGGACGGCAGAGTGAACACCATATATTTT
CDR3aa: CASSLEWDGRVNTIYF

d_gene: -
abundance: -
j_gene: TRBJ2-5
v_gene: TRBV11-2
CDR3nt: TGTGCCAGCAGCTTAGATTCGGGCCTCCCAGGGACCCAGTACTTC
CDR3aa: CASSLDSGLPGTQYF

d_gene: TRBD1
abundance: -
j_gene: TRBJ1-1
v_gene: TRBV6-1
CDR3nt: TGTGCCAGCACCCATCCAGGGGGGGTTGCTGAAGCTTTCTTT
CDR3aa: CASTHPGGVAEAFF

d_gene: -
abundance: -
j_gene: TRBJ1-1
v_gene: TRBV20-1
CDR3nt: TGCAGTGCTGACCAAGGTCGCGACACTGAAGCTTTCTTT
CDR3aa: CSADQGRDTEAFF

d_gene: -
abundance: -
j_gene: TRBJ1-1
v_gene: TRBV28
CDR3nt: TGTGCCAGCAGGGATAGGCGGGGGGGGAACACTGAAGCTTTCTTT
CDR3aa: CASRDRRGGNTEAFF